What follows are 17 T cell receptor beta chains derived from one specimen sequenced in a study of T cells in Graves' hyperthyroidism and ophthalmopathy (dated by TCRdb to about 2019). Library preparation employed multiplex PCR. Data came from an Illumina HiSeq 2000. The TCR beta CDR3 regions were amplified from RNA transcripts. A first-round RT-PCR of the TCR CDR3 used the HTBI primer set with the Qiagen OneStep RT-PCR kit. Starting from the raw public reads, TCRdb applied fastp trimming at Q25, assembled clones with MiXCR and retained in-frame beta chains. Every entry covers one CDR3 protein and lists the most common genes and DNA from its rows. The sample has about 380,000 distinct CDR3 sequences on record, about 14% of them singletons. The top ten clonotypes cover about 20% of the sample. Sequencing was done on a sample of blood. Every receptor here comes from a young woman with Graves' ophthalmopathy.

Ten or more counts support this clonotype. The chain couples TRBV11-2 to TRBJ2-2; TRBD1 might be the D (6 bases). Trimming left V 0 bases short and J 5 bases short, with 13 bases between. The germline CDR1 and CDR2 sequences are SGHAT and FQNNGV. CDR3 length: 16 residues. The CDR3, as DNA: TGTGCCAGCAGCTTAGATCCAGGGGTGGGGACCGGGGAGCTGTTTTTT. Its protein product is CASSLDPGVGTGELFF.

There are many counts of this clonotype. The CDR3 coding sequence is TGTGCCAGCAGCGTAGAAGCTACCCGCTCCTACGAGCAGTACTTC. Protein product: CASSVEATRSYEQYF. V gene TRBV9 combines with J gene TRBJ2-7; D unresolved. The CDR3 totals 15 residues. CDR1 and CDR2 (germline): SGDLS, YYNGEE. V was cut by 0 bases and J by 0 bases, with 10 bases left in between. The whole variable domain, remainder taken from reference TRBV9 and TRBJ2-7, is DSGVTQTPKHLITATGQRVTLRCSPRSGDLSVYWYQQSLDQGLQFLIQYYNGEERAKGNILERFSAQQFPDLHSELNLSSLELGDSALYFCASSVEATRSYEQYFGPGTRLTVT.

There are many counts of this clonotype. The chain carries TRBV28 and TRBJ2-7, with 7 bases that match TRBD2. The CDR3 totals 17 residues. J lost 4 bases, V lost 4 bases, and 16 bases had no gene match. From germline, CDR1 is MDHEN and CDR2 SYDVKM. The CDR3 protein is CASSSARIGGGLYEQYF. DNA for the CDR3: TGTGCCAGCAGTTCCGCCCGTATCGGCGGGGGTTTATACGAGCAGTACTTC.

There are many counts of this clonotype. This chain connects TRBV7-2 to TRBJ2-3, with TRBD1 identical over 9 bases. V shed 4 bases, J shed 4 bases, and the junction held 6 bases outside the gene matches. The CDR3 consists of 15 residues. CDR1 and CDR2 from the germline V gene are SGHTA and FQGNSA. The CDR3 DNA is TGTGCCAGCAGCTCCGGGACAGGGTGGCCAGATACGCAGTATTTT. Its translation is CASSSGTGWPDTQYF.

This clonotype was recorded at least ten times. The chain is built from TRBV7-8 and TRBJ2-7; TRBD2 matches 7 bases. The CDR3 has 15 amino acids. Germline CDR1 SGHVS, CDR2 FQNEAQ. V lost 0 bases to trimming and J lost 4 bases; unmatched junction nucleotides: 6. The CDR3 nucleotides are TGTGCCAGCAGCTTAGCGCGTGGGGGACTATACGAGCAGTACTTC. Its translation: CASSLARGGLYEQYF.

The sample holds many counts of this clonotype. J is TRBJ2-1 and V is TRBV28; D may be TRBD1 (7 bases). Germline V gives CDR1 MDHEN, CDR2 SYDVKM. This CDR3 spans 15 amino acids. V was trimmed by 7 bases and J by 3 bases, leaving 16 bases between them. CDR3 nucleotides: TGTGCCAGCACCCCGCCGGGGGACAGCTACAATGAGCAGTTCTTC. Its translation: CASTPPGDSYNEQFF. Based on the CDR3 plus reference TRBV28 and TRBJ2-1, the full variable domain is DVKVTQSSRYLVKRTGEKVFLECVQDMDHENMFWYRQDPGLGLRLIYFSYDVKMKEKGDIPEGYSVSREKKERFSLILESASTNQTSMYLCASTPPGDSYNEQFFGPGTRLTVL.

This clonotype was found many times. This chain links TRBV12-3 or TRBV12-4 with TRBJ1-1; D remains ambiguous. This CDR3 contains 14 residues. Trimming removed 5 bases at V and 0 bases at J, with 10 bases between. The CDR3 DNA sequence: TGTGCCAGCAGTCGCCAGGCTATGAACACTGAAGCTTTCTTT. Protein product: CASSRQAMNTEAFF.

This chain links TRBV6-1 with TRBJ2-3; D possibly corresponds to TRBD2 (6 bases). V dropped 5 bases and J dropped 2 bases, with 20 bases sitting between them. This CDR3 contains 17 residues. The germline CDR1 and CDR2 sequences are MNHNS and SASEGT. CDR3 sequence: CASSSTELAALTDTQYF. In DNA form, the CDR3 reads TGTGCCAGCAGTTCCACCGAATTAGCGGCCCTCACAGATACGCAGTATTTT.

This clonotype was recorded at least ten times. The V gene is TRBV7-9, the J gene TRBJ2-7, with 12 bases that match TRBD2. The CDR3 totals 18 residues. The germline gives CDR1 SEHNR, CDR2 FQNEAQ (reference sequence). V shed 5 bases, J shed 2 bases, and the junction held 13 bases outside the gene matches. The CDR3 here is CASSPTSGGRFYPYEQYF. CDR3 in DNA: TGTGCCAGCAGCCCTACTAGCGGGGGGCGATTTTACCCCTACGAGCAGTACTTC.

This clonotype was found many times. The chain recombines TRBV5-1 with TRBJ2-5; TRBD1 matches at 7 bases. The J segment lost 2 bases and the V segment lost 0 bases, leaving 4 bases of the junction unmatched. CDR3 length: 15 amino acids. CDR1 and CDR2 from the germline V gene are SGHRS and YFSETQ. CDR3 region: CASSLEGGSQETQYF. CDR3 in DNA: TGCGCCAGCAGCTTGGAAGGGGGCAGTCAAGAGACCCAGTACTTC. Full variable domain (remainder filled in from reference TRBV5-1 and TRBJ2-5): KAGVTQTPRYLIKTRGQQVTLSCSPISGHRSVSWYQQTPGQGLQFLFEYFSETQRNKGNFPGRFSGRQFSNSRSEMNVSTLELGDSALYLCASSLEGGSQETQYFGPGTRLLVL.

This clonotype was recorded many times. The rearrangement joins TRBV3-1 to TRBJ2-1; TRBD1 matches at 7 bases. In germline, CDR1 is LGHDT, CDR2 YNNKEL (reference sequence). The CDR3 runs to 15 residues. With V trimmed by 3 bases and J by 6 bases, 8 bases remained unmatched. The CDR3 region has the DNA TGTGCCAGCAGCCACCGACAGGGTTCGTTCAATGAGCAGTTCTTC. Protein sequence: CASSHRQGSFNEQFF.

This chain uses TRBV6-1 with TRBJ2-7; 7 positions match TRBD2. Trimming at V came to 8 bases and at J to 3 bases, leaving 10 bases not matched to a gene. CDR1 and CDR2 from the germline V gene are MNHNS and SASEGT. This CDR3 spans 14 amino acids. CDR3 loop: CASGRDPGLYEQYF. CDR3 nucleotide sequence: TGTGCCAGCGGGAGGGACCCCGGACTCTACGAGCAGTACTTC.

There are many counts of this clonotype. The chain combines TRBV2 with TRBJ2-7; D gene uncertain. The CDR3 consists of 13 residues. The germline gives CDR1 SNHLY, CDR2 FYNNEI. Trimming shortened V by 6 bases and J by 3 bases, and 12 bases separated the two germline ends. CDR3 in DNA: TGTGCCAGCAGGGGAAAGGGTAGCTACGAGCAGTACTTC. Protein product: CASRGKGSYEQYF.

The rearrangement uses TRBV9 and TRBJ2-4; D may correspond to TRBD1 or TRBD2 (5 bases each). The CDR3 runs 14 residues. Germline V gene data show CDR1 as SGDLS and CDR2 as YYNGEE. V shed 5 bases and J shed 5 bases, with 14 bases lying between them. The CDR3 region is CASSATGPQNIQYF. The CDR3 DNA reads as TGTGCCAGCAGTGCCACGGGGCCACAAAACATTCAGTACTTC.

The V and J genes are TRBV9 and TRBJ2-5; D might be TRBD1 or TRBD2, each matching 5 bases. V lost 0 bases, J lost 5 bases, and 14 bases lay in between. There are 15 residues in the CDR3. Germline V gives CDR1 SGDLS, CDR2 YYNGEE. As DNA, the CDR3 is TGTGCCAGCAGCGTAGGACGGGGACGTGCGGAGACCCAGTACTTC. Its translation: CASSVGRGRAETQYF.

The chain links TRBV20-1 to TRBJ1-3; no reliable D call. V was shortened by 1 base and J by 3 bases, with 13 bases between the two germline ends. The CDR3 covers 15 residues. Germline CDR1 DFQATT, CDR2 SNEGSKA (reference sequence). The CDR3 loop is CSARVASSSGNTIYF. As DNA, the CDR3 is TGCAGTGCTAGAGTGGCCTCGTCGAGTGGAAACACCATATATTTT.

This clonotype was observed many times. J is TRBJ2-3 and V is TRBV14, with 10 nucleotides matching TRBD2. J lost 1 base, V lost 9 bases, and 25 bases had no gene match. This CDR3 is built from 21 residues. Germline V lookup: CDR1 SGHDN, CDR2 FVKESK. The chain's CDR3 is CASSDGPEASGGTVGTDTQYF. As DNA, the CDR3 is TGTGCCAGTAGCGACGGTCCAGAGGCTAGCGGGGGTACAGTCGGCACAGATACGCAGTATTTT. Full variable domain (missing parts from reference TRBV14 and TRBJ2-3): EAGVTQFPSHSVIEKGQTVTLRCDPISGHDNLYWYRRVMGKEIKFLLHFVKESKQDESGMPNNRFLAERTGGTYSTLKVQPAELEDSGVYFCASSDGPEASGGTVGTDTQYFGPGTRLTVL.